Listed below are T cell receptor beta chains from one sample, sequenced in a study of PD-1 blockade in classical Hodgkin lymphoma. TCRdb keeps only in-frame clones here, not all; method: immunoSEQ multiplex PCR. The repertoire consists of around 92,000 clones, with 75% to 85% occurring once and the leading ten covering about a sixth. Material: peripheral blood mononuclear cells (PBMCs), obtained before the fourth cycle of nivolumab. The receptors here all came from a human donor with classical Hodgkin lymphoma. Both conserved end residues are part of each CDR3. The D gene is left open where the match is weak. Clone size is shown for a subset of rows, as once, few, many or a class of expanded clone.

J gene: TRBJ2-1
CDR3 length: 15
D gene: TRBD2
V gene: TRBV19
clone size: -
CDR3 protein: CASSMVSGRGFEQFF
CDR3 DNA: TGTGCCAGTAGTATGGTGAGCGGGAGAGGCTTTGAGCAGTTCTTC

J gene: TRBJ1-5
CDR3 length: 14
D gene: TRBD1
V gene: TRBV6-6
clone size: -
CDR3 protein: CASSSDRGSQPQHF
CDR3 DNA: TGTGCCAGCAGTTCCGACAGGGGATCTCAGCCCCAGCATTTT

J gene: TRBJ2-7
CDR3 length: 14
D gene: -
V gene: TRBV10-3
clone size: once
CDR3 protein: CAIRAGTGSYEQYF
CDR3 DNA: TGTGCCATCAGGGCCGGGACGGGGAGCTACGAGCAGTACTTC

J gene: TRBJ1-2
CDR3 length: 14
D gene: -
V gene: TRBV7-2
clone size: -
CDR3 protein: CASSSPGQLYGYTF
CDR3 DNA: TGTGCCAGCAGCTCCCCGGGGCAGCTCTATGGCTACACCTTC

J gene: TRBJ2-1
CDR3 length: 13
D gene: TRBD2
V gene: TRBV6-5
clone size: -
CDR3 protein: CASRLTSVNEQFF
CDR3 DNA: TGTGCCAGCAGACTTACTAGCGTCAATGAGCAGTTCTTC

J gene: TRBJ1-1
CDR3 length: 16
D gene: TRBD1
V gene: TRBV4-1
clone size: -
CDR3 protein: CASSRPDRGGDTEAFF
CDR3 DNA: TGCGCCAGCAGCCGACCGGACAGGGGTGGGGACACTGAAGCTTTCTTT

J gene: TRBJ2-3
CDR3 length: 12
D gene: -
V gene: TRBV10-3
clone size: -
CDR3 protein: CAIRGDTDTQYF
CDR3 DNA: TGTGCCATCAGGGGCGACACAGATACGCAGTATTTT

J gene: TRBJ2-3
CDR3 length: 19
D gene: TRBD2
V gene: TRBV28
clone size: -
CDR3 protein: CASSSNPGLAGGPVDTQYF
CDR3 DNA: TGTGCCAGCAGTTCCAACCCGGGACTAGCGGGAGGGCCGGTGGATACGCAGTATTTT

J gene: TRBJ1-5
CDR3 length: 13
D gene: -
V gene: TRBV19
clone size: -
CDR3 protein: CASSAHFGQPQHF
CDR3 DNA: TGTGCCAGTAGTGCACATTTCGGACAGCCCCAGCATTTT

J gene: TRBJ2-5
CDR3 length: 15
D gene: -
V gene: TRBV5-1
clone size: -
CDR3 protein: CASSLDGVSQETQYF
CDR3 DNA: TGCGCCAGCAGCTTGGACGGGGTATCCCAAGAGACCCAGTACTTC

J gene: TRBJ2-1
CDR3 length: 21
D gene: TRBD2
V gene: TRBV30
clone size: -
CDR3 protein: CAWSSFPGQGTSGRGWDEQFF
CDR3 DNA: TGTGCCTGGAGTTCTTTTCCGGGACAGGGCACTAGCGGGAGGGGATGGGATGAGCAGTTCTTC

J gene: TRBJ2-1
CDR3 length: 15
D gene: TRBD2
V gene: TRBV11-2
clone size: -
CDR3 protein: CASSFWGREWDEQFF
CDR3 DNA: TGTGCCAGCAGCTTTTGGGGGAGGGAGTGGGATGAGCAGTTCTTC

J gene: TRBJ1-1
CDR3 length: 18
D gene: TRBD1
V gene: TRBV5-1
clone size: -
CDR3 protein: CASRNPSGQGARDTEAFF
CDR3 DNA: TGCGCCAGCAGGAACCCCAGTGGACAGGGGGCGCGGGACACTGAAGCTTTCTTT

J gene: TRBJ2-5
CDR3 length: 15
D gene: TRBD1
V gene: TRBV10-3
clone size: few
CDR3 protein: CAISSGTGIQETQYF
CDR3 DNA: TGTGCCATCAGCTCCGGGACAGGGATCCAAGAGACCCAGTACTTC

J gene: TRBJ2-5
CDR3 length: 15
D gene: TRBD2
V gene: TRBV5-1
clone size: -
CDR3 protein: CASSLFTSGSETQYF
CDR3 DNA: TGCGCCAGCAGCTTATTCACTAGCGGGAGTGAGACCCAGTACTTC

J gene: TRBJ2-1
CDR3 length: 16
D gene: TRBD1
V gene: TRBV27
clone size: -
CDR3 protein: CASSSPTGGVSNEQFF
CDR3 DNA: TGTGCCAGCAGTTCTCCCACAGGGGGCGTTAGCAATGAGCAGTTCTTC

J gene: TRBJ2-1
CDR3 length: 16
D gene: TRBD2
V gene: TRBV29-1
clone size: -
CDR3 protein: CSVLPGLAGGYNEQFF
CDR3 DNA: TGCAGCGTGCTCCCGGGACTAGCGGGAGGCTACAATGAGCAGTTCTTC

J gene: TRBJ2-5
CDR3 length: 16
D gene: TRBD1
V gene: TRBV6-5
clone size: -
CDR3 protein: CASSYSWDRVGETQYF
CDR3 DNA: TGTGCCAGCAGTTACTCGTGGGACAGGGTCGGTGAGACCCAGTACTTC

J gene: TRBJ1-5
CDR3 length: 14
D gene: TRBD1
V gene: TRBV5-8
clone size: -
CDR3 protein: CASSTGTGNQPQHF
CDR3 DNA: TGTGCCAGCAGCACCGGGACAGGGAATCAGCCCCAGCATTTT

J gene: TRBJ1-1
CDR3 length: 13
D gene: TRBD1
V gene: TRBV7-9
clone size: -
CDR3 protein: CASSPQGGSEAFF
CDR3 DNA: TGTGCCAGCAGCCCTCAGGGGGGCTCTGAAGCTTTCTTT

J gene: TRBJ1-1
CDR3 length: 13
D gene: TRBD1
V gene: TRBV10-3
clone size: -
CDR3 protein: CAITRTGDTEAFF
CDR3 DNA: TGTGCCATCACCCGGACAGGGGACACTGAAGCTTTCTTT

J gene: TRBJ2-7
CDR3 length: 14
D gene: TRBD2
V gene: TRBV7-9
clone size: few
CDR3 protein: CASSTSGRFYEQYF
CDR3 DNA: TGTGCCAGCAGCACAAGCGGGAGGTTCTACGAGCAGTACTTC

J gene: TRBJ1-5
CDR3 length: 13
D gene: -
V gene: TRBV2
clone size: -
CDR3 protein: CASSGEVDQPQHF
CDR3 DNA: TGTGCCAGCAGTGGAGAAGTAGATCAGCCCCAGCATTTT

J gene: TRBJ2-5
CDR3 length: 13
D gene: TRBD2
V gene: TRBV7-3
clone size: -
CDR3 protein: CASSLLAEETQYF
CDR3 DNA: TGTGCCAGCAGCCTACTAGCGGAAGAGACCCAGTACTTC

J gene: TRBJ2-3
CDR3 length: 16
D gene: -
V gene: TRBV9
clone size: -
CDR3 protein: CASSAQGSASTDTQYF
CDR3 DNA: TGTGCCAGCAGCGCCCAGGGCTCAGCCAGCACAGATACGCAGTATTTT

J gene: TRBJ1-1
CDR3 length: 15
D gene: TRBD1
V gene: TRBV5-1
clone size: -
CDR3 protein: CASSYRQGSDTEAFF
CDR3 DNA: TGCGCCAGCAGCTATCGACAGGGGTCGGACACTGAAGCTTTCTTT

J gene: TRBJ2-7
CDR3 length: 12
D gene: -
V gene: TRBV29-1
clone size: few
CDR3 protein: CSVELGGNEQYF
CDR3 DNA: TGCAGCGTAGAATTAGGGGGGAACGAGCAGTACTTC

J gene: TRBJ2-1
CDR3 length: 17
D gene: TRBD2
V gene: TRBV7-3
clone size: -
CDR3 protein: CASSFRGAGGPGNEQFF
CDR3 DNA: TGTGCCAGCAGCTTCCGGGGAGCGGGAGGGCCCGGCAATGAGCAGTTCTTC

J gene: TRBJ2-3
CDR3 length: 16
D gene: TRBD2
V gene: TRBV19
clone size: -
CDR3 protein: CASSTPAGEGSDTQYF
CDR3 DNA: TGTGCCAGTAGTACTCCGGCGGGAGAAGGGTCAGATACGCAGTATTTT

J gene: TRBJ2-7
CDR3 length: 15
D gene: TRBD2
V gene: TRBV5-1
clone size: -
CDR3 protein: CASSLALAGDYEQYF
CDR3 DNA: TGCGCCAGCAGCTTGGCCCTAGCGGGAGACTACGAGCAGTACTTC

J gene: TRBJ2-2
CDR3 length: 16
D gene: TRBD1
V gene: TRBV7-3
clone size: -
CDR3 protein: CASSLTSGTGGGELFF
CDR3 DNA: TGTGCCAGCAGCTTAACTTCAGGGACAGGCGGCGGGGAGCTGTTTTTT

J gene: TRBJ2-7
CDR3 length: 17
D gene: TRBD2
V gene: TRBV7-8
clone size: -
CDR3 protein: CASSTRLAGGVPYEQYF
CDR3 DNA: TGTGCCAGCAGCACAAGACTAGCGGGAGGGGTCCCCTACGAGCAGTACTTC

J gene: TRBJ2-1
CDR3 length: 15
D gene: TRBD1
V gene: TRBV9
clone size: few
CDR3 protein: CASSSMTGSFNEQFF
CDR3 DNA: TGTGCCAGCAGCTCCATGACAGGGAGTTTCAATGAGCAGTTCTTC

J gene: TRBJ1-2
CDR3 length: 16
D gene: -
V gene: TRBV18
clone size: once
CDR3 protein: CASSGDTGTPIYGYTF
CDR3 DNA: TGTGCCAGCTCGGGGGATACCGGGACTCCCATCTATGGCTACACCTTC

J gene: TRBJ2-7
CDR3 length: 13
D gene: -
V gene: TRBV14
clone size: -
CDR3 protein: CASSPGSSYEQYF
CDR3 DNA: TGTGCCAGCAGCCCGGGAAGCTCCTACGAGCAGTACTTC

J gene: TRBJ2-7
CDR3 length: 14
D gene: -
V gene: TRBV7-9
clone size: -
CDR3 protein: CASSLGSTGNEQYF
CDR3 DNA: TGTGCCAGCAGCTTAGGGTCCACAGGGAACGAGCAGTACTTC

J gene: TRBJ2-2
CDR3 length: 15
D gene: TRBD2
V gene: TRBV10-1
clone size: -
CDR3 protein: CASSRRGRASGELFF
CDR3 DNA: TGCGCCAGCTCAAGGAGAGGGAGGGCCTCCGGGGAGCTGTTTTTT

J gene: TRBJ2-1
CDR3 length: 16
D gene: TRBD2
V gene: TRBV6-1
clone size: -
CDR3 protein: CASSDLRLAGANEQFF
CDR3 DNA: TGTGCCAGCAGTGACCTCCGACTAGCGGGAGCCAATGAGCAGTTCTTC

J gene: TRBJ2-3
CDR3 length: 13
D gene: -
V gene: TRBV5-4
clone size: -
CDR3 protein: CASSLWGPDTQYF
CDR3 DNA: TGTGCCAGCAGCTTGTGGGGTCCAGATACGCAGTATTTT

J gene: TRBJ1-4
CDR3 length: 14
D gene: -
V gene: TRBV19
clone size: -
CDR3 protein: CASSGGLRNEKLFF
CDR3 DNA: TGTGCCAGTAGTGGGGGGCTGAGAAATGAAAAACTGTTTTTT